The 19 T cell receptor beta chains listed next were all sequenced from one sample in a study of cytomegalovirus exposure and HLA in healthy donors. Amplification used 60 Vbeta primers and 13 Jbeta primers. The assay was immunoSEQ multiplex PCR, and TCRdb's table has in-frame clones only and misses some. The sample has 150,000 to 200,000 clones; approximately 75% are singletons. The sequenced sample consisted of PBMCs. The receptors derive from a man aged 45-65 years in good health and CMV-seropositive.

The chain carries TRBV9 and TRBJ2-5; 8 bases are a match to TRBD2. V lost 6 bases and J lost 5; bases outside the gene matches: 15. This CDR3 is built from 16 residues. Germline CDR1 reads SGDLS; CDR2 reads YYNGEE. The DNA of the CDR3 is TGTGCCAGCACCAGAGGCTATAGCGGGGCGGCGGAGACCCAGTACTTC. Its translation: CASTRGYSGAAETQYF.

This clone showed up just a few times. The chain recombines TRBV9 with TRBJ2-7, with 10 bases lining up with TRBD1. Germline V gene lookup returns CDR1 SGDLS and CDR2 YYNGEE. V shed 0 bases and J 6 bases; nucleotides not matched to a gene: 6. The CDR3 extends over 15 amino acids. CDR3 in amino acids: CASSVVGTGVGEQYF. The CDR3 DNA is TGTGCCAGCAGCGTAGTTGGGACAGGGGTGGGCGAGCAGTACTTC.

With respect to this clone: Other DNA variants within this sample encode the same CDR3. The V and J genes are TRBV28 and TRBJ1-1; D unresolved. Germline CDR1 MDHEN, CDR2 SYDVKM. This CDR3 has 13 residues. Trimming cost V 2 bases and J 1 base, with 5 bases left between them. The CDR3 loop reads CASSLTGNTEAFF. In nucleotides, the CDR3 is TGTGCCAGCAGTTTAACGGGGAACACTGAAGCTTTCTTT.

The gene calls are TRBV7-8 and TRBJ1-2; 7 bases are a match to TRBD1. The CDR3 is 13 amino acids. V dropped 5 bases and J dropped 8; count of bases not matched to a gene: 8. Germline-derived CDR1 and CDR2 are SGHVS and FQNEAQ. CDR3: CASSVTGDYGYTF. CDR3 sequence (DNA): TGTGCCAGCAGCGTAACAGGGGATTACGGCTACACCTTC.

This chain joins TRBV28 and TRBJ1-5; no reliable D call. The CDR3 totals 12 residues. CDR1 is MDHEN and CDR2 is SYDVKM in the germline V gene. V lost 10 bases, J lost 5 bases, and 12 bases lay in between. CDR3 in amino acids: CATKHAHQPQHF. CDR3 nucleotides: TGTGCCACAAAACACGCCCATCAGCCCCAGCATTTT. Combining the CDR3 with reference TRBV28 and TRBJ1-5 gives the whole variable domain DVKVTQSSRYLVKRTGEKVFLECVQDMDHENMFWYRQDPGLGLRLIYFSYDVKMKEKGDIPEGYSVSREKKERFSLILESASTNQTSMYLCATKHAHQPQHFGDGTRLSIL.

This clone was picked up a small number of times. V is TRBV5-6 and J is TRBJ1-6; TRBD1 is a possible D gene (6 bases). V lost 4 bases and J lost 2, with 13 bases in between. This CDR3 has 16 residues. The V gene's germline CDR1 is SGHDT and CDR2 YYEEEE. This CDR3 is CASSEDSLAYNSPLHF. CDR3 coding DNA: TGTGCCAGCAGCGAGGACAGCCTAGCCTATAATTCACCCCTCCACTTT.

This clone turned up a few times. The CDR3 spells CASSYDRTSSYEQYF. The CDR3 DNA follows: TGTGCCAGCAGTTACGACAGGACGAGCTCCTACGAGCAGTACTTC. This rearrangement joins TRBV6-6 to TRBJ2-7; D possibly corresponds to TRBD1 (6 bases). Deletions cut 2 bases from V and 0 bases from J, with 11 bases between. Germline V gene data show CDR1 as MNHNY and CDR2 as SVGAGI (reference sequence). The CDR3 consists of 15 residues.

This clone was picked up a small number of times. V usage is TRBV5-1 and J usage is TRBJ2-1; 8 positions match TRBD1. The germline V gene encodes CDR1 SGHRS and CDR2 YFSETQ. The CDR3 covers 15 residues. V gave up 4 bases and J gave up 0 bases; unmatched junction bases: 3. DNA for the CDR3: TGCGCCAGCAGCCGGGACAGGACCTCCTACAATGAGCAGTTCTTC. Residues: CASSRDRTSYNEQFF.

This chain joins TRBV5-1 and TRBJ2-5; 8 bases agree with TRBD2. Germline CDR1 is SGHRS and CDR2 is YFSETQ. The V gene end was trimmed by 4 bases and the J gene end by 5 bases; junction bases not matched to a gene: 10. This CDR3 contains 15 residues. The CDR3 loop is CASSQAGGREETQYF. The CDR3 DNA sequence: TGCGCCAGCAGCCAGGCGGGGGGCCGGGAGGAGACCCAGTACTTC.

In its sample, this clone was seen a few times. The CDR3 sequence is CASSLRRGEQYF. The CDR3 region has the DNA TGTGCCAGCAGCTTACGCAGGGGGGAGCAGTACTTC. V and J are TRBV7-9 and TRBJ2-7; TRBD1 aligns across 7 bases. CDR3 length: 12 residues. CDR1 is SEHNR, CDR2 FQNEAQ, per germline (reference sequence). V shed 2 bases and J 7 bases; nucleotides not matched to a gene: 2.

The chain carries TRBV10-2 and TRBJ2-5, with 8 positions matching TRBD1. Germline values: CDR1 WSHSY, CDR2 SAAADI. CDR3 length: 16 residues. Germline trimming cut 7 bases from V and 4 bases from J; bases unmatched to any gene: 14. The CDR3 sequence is CASISWQGALRETQYF. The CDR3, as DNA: TGCGCCAGCATATCGTGGCAGGGGGCGCTAAGAGAGACCCAGTACTTC.

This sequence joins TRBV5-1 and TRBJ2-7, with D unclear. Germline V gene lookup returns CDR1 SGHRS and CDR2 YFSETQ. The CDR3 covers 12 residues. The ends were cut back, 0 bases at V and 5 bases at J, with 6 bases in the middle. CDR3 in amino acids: CASSLGSDEQYF. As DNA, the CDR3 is TGCGCCAGCAGCTTGGGATCGGACGAGCAGTACTTC.

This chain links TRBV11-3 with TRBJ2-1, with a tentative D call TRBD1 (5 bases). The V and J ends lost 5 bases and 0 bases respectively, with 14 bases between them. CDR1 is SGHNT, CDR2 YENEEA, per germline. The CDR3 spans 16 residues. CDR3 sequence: CASSHQGSDSYNEQFF. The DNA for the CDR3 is TGTGCCAGCAGCCATCAGGGCAGCGACTCCTACAATGAGCAGTTCTTC.

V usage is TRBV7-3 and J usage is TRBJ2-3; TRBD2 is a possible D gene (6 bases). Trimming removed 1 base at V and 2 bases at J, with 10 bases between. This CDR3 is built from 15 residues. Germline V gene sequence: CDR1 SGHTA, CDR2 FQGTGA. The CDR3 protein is CASSLSRDSTDTQYF. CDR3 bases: TGTGCCAGCAGCTTAAGTCGGGACTCCACAGATACGCAGTATTTT.

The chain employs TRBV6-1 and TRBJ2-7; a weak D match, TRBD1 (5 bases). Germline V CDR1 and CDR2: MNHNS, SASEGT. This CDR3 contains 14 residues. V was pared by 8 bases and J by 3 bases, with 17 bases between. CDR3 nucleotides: TGTGCCAGCCAAAATTTGACAGTAGACTACGAGCAGTACTTC. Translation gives CASQNLTVDYEQYF.

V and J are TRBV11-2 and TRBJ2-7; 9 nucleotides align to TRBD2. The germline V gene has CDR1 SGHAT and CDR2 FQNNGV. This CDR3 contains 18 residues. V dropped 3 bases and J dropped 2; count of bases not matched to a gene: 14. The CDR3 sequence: CASSFQRGGERGAYEQYF. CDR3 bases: TGTGCCAGCAGCTTCCAGCGGGGAGGAGAGCGGGGGGCCTACGAGCAGTACTTC.

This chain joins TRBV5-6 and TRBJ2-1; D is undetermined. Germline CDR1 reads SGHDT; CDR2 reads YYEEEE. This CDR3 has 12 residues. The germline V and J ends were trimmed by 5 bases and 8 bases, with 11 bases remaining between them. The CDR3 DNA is TGTGCCAGCAGTGATTTGGCCCATGAGCAGTTCTTC. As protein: CASSDLAHEQFF.

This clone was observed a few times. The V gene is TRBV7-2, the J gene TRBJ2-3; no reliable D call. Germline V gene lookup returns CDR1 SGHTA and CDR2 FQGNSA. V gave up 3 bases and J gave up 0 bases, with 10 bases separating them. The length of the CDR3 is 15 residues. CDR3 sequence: CASSLRQVSTDTQYF. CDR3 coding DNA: TGTGCCAGCAGCTTGAGACAAGTAAGCACAGATACGCAGTATTTT.

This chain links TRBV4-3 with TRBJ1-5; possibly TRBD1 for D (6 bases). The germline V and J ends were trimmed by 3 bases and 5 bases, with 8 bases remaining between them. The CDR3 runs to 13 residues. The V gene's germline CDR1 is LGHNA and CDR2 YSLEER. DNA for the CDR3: TGCGCCAGCAGCCAGCAGGGGTATCAGCCCCAGCATTTT. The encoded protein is CASSQQGYQPQHF.